One T cell receptor beta chain is described in this entry. Its antigen is still unknown. Per-nucleotide qualities are absent, and no much larger clonotype sits a single base away. The same CDR3 is also encoded by other DNA sequences in this sample. The cohort was made up of 500 to 800 healthy bone marrow donors. At the time of sampling, every cohort member was nominally healthy, though immune exposures that went unrecorded were likely present. The donor was CMV seronegative and was included in the group of about 400 seronegative cohort members. A peripheral blood sample was provided by each donor, and peripheral blood mononuclear cells were used for TCR beta sequencing. The Qiagen DNeasy Blood Extraction Kit was used to extract genomic DNA from the blood cell samples. This sample is part of a study of cytomegalovirus exposure and HLA in healthy donors (dated by TCRdb to the late 2010s). The study in broad terms: According to an earlier analysis of a few hundred of the donors, some 180 million T cells yielded roughly 110 million unique TCR beta sequences and more than 250 Gb of sequence data. Donor age, sex, ethnicity and CMV serostatus were collected together with the repertoire data. An earlier analysis of some 500 of the donors applied high-throughput TCR beta sequencing to assess whether each TCR beta V gene segment acted as functional or pseudogenic. The later analysis used no new phenotypic data to find candidate immune exposures, relying instead on TCR beta sequences and their occurrence across donors. Among the roughly 380 genotyped donors, more than 70% belonged to the genetic ancestry cluster associated with self-reported Caucasian donors. An early release covering around 630 HLA-typed donors comprised roughly 300 gigabases of sequencing data and roughly 86 million unique TCR sequences. A separate validation cohort of 100 to 150 different subjects was used in addition to the roughly 700-subject first cohort. In a later genetic analysis, genome-wide SNP genotypes for about 55% of the 666 donors were used, and that subset was treated as a discovery cohort. Every discovery cohort repertoire had been produced on one sequencing platform. To predict cytomegalovirus infection status, the study brought together high-throughput TCR immunosequencing, statistical association of individual TCRs with disease status, and machine learning. The aim of the study was to test whether cataloging public T cell receptors could identify signatures of past pathogen exposure. The number of donors typed differed by locus, with roughly 620-630 for A, B, C, DRB1 and DQB1, roughly 550 for DQA1, some 570 for DPA1, and approximately 470 for DPB1. Class I and class II HLA loci were covered by the typing at four-digit resolution. A later analysis re-analyzed previously published TCR beta repertoires from roughly 690 donors and added high-resolution HLA genotyping to study TCR occurrence patterns. Across roughly 420 genotyped donors of the cohort, an average of about 250,000 unique TCR beta nucleotide sequences per donor were sequenced, and roughly a sixth of those sequences were non-productive. Four to six DR-DQ haplotypes were handled as single units for association and clustering, since linkage in the cohort was strong. The T cell repertoires of around 730 subjects were profiled by immunosequencing and related to cytomegalovirus serostatus. What the authors observed across the whole study: According to a later analysis, TCR association rates differed among HLA loci, with DRB1 alleles showing the most associated TCRs and HLA-C alleles showing the fewest. It was suggested by the authors that the approach could potentially be generalized to other disease states and immunological phenotypes. A later genetic analysis reported fewer N-insertions in productive TCRs among donors in an Asian-associated ancestry cluster than the roughly 700-donor mean. HLA typing was unavailable for some donors at each locus, so association tests used only the typed subset. When HLA alleles, especially DR and DQ, strongly co-occurred, TCR associations were difficult to assign to individual alleles. In a later analysis, HLA-associated TCR beta chains were found to be more clonally expanded and to have lower generation probabilities than equally common non-associated chains. In a later analysis, most CMV-associated TCR beta chains were found to appear HLA-restricted, with HLA associations seemingly driven largely by CMV exposure. Correlated functional status among segregating V segments might reflect linkage disequilibrium, but an unknown experimental factor could not be ruled out. Most TCR sequences were observed very rarely across donors, whereas some public TCRs were present in many individuals. In vitro tests confirmed that a few of the cytomegalovirus-associated TCR beta chains recognize cytomegalovirus antigens. Several of the top co-occurrence clusters appeared to be linked to parvovirus B19, influenza, CMV and Epstein-Barr virus, according to a later analysis. The cohort was sequenced for TCR beta chains only, and without alpha or paired-chain data the features that could be detected were limited. Because counts were too low, some 16 rarely observed V segments, including chromosome 9 orphons, were excluded from the earlier analysis of several hundred of the donors. The presence/absence analyses assumed that sequencing depth was roughly uniform across donors, and that assumption may not be true. In both the original and validation cohorts, the classifier was reported to diagnose cytomegalovirus status with high specificity and sensitivity. Immune exposure information for the cohort was limited to CMV serostatus. The study gave a list of some 150 TCR beta chains associated with cytomegalovirus. A later analysis associated 15,000 or so TCR beta sequences with specific HLA alleles at a false discovery rate of 0.05. A cluster of highly shared sequence variants was judged likely to represent a technical artifact of the sequencing pipeline. An association between a missense DCLRE1C variant and V-gene and J-gene trimming of TCR beta chains was found in a later genetic analysis and replicated in an independent cohort. A further reported finding was that TCR beta sequences accurately predicted the HLA-A and HLA-B alleles for most subjects in the first cohort. In an earlier analysis of a few hundred of the donors, most TCR beta V segments were observed in productive rearrangements about 87% or about 30% of the time, broadly matching IMGT annotations.

Library preparation used the immunoSEQ multiplex PCR assay. The multiplex PCR relied on a mix of 60 forward primers for TCR Vbeta segments and 13 reverse primers for TCR Jbeta segments. A multiplex PCR assay on genomic DNA amplified the CDR3 region of rearranged TCR beta genes. Amplified TCR beta libraries were sequenced as 87-base-pair reads on the Illumina HiSeq System. On the study's bioinformatics: In a later analysis, tens of millions of unique TCR beta chains were counted across the roughly 610 repertoires, and approximately 11 million of these chains were shared by at least two donors. To remove PCR and sequencing errors, raw reads were error-corrected and collapsed into unique sequences using a nearest-neighbor algorithm that merged closely related sequences. Alignment of CDR3 sequences to IMGT reference sequences was used to assign V, D and J gene segments. Each retained sequence needed at least a six-nucleotide match to both a V gene segment and a J gene segment. Rearrangements were classified as productive when the CDR3 lacked stop codons and remained in frame with V and J, and all other rearrangements were classified as non-productive. CDR3 was defined by IMGT convention, running from the second conserved V-encoded cysteine to the conserved J-encoded phenylalanine. Sequences without an unambiguous match to a single V gene segment were excluded from the earlier analysis of 450 to 750 of the donors. In an earlier analysis of around 590 of the donors, a V segment was called functional when productive rearrangements were above 56.7%, and segregating when the standard deviation between donors exceeded 5%. A statistical classification framework was built to diagnose cytomegalovirus status from the catalog of TCR beta chain sequences. In a later analysis, V and J genes were assigned by comparing TCR nucleotide sequences against IMGT/GENE-DB human TR gene sequences. In a later analysis, CDR3 sequences and most-parsimonious VDJ recombination scenarios were assigned using the TCRdist pipeline. In a later analysis, each TCR beta chain was defined by its CDR3 amino acid sequence together with its V-gene family, and reads lacking a unique V-gene family were excluded. A later analysis removed nearly 600 highly shared, low-generation-probability nucleotide sequences to deal with suspected cross-contamination and a sequencing artifact. In a later analysis, a clonal expansion index was calculated for each public chain from normalized within-repertoire ranks of inferred template counts. In a later analysis, generation probabilities were computed using a VDJ recombination model fitted to out-of-frame rearrangements, and the results were checked against IGoR. In a later analysis, TCR-TCR, TCR-HLA and TCR-CMV co-occurrence was scored with hypergeometric tests, and a repertoire-size bias correction was applied to TCR pairs. In a later analysis, false discovery rates were estimated by permuting HLA or CMV assignments 20 times. In a later analysis, co-occurring TCRs were grouped with DBSCAN, and TCRdist sequence similarity was added when clustering was performed within HLA-allele-positive subsets. Co-occurrence clustering excluded repertoires with fewer than 30,000 or more than 120,000 public chains, plus five with anomalous nucleotide sharing. TCRdb retrieved this table from immuneACCESS and kept in-frame rearrangements only. Not all clones are present; in checked studies, unresolved V genes account for under half, and no reason is known for the remainder. From that table come the V and J calls and clone size; the DNA was used to work out D and trimming. The sample table records under 150,000 clones; over 75% of these occur just once. The ten largest clonotypes hold about 2.3% of the sample.

The sample was PBMCs. This TCR was recovered from a male donor in good health and CMV-seronegative.

The DNA is as follows: TGTGCCAGCTCCCCGGGAGGGGTGGGCGAGCAGTACTTC. Its translation reads: CASSPGGVGEQYF. The sequence joins TRBV18 to TRBJ2-7; TRBD2 lines up with 8 middle nucleotides. V and J are trimmed by 6 bases and 6 bases, and the gene matches miss 7 bases of the junction. From the cysteine up to the phenylalanine, the CDR3 has a length of 13 residues. Only the CDR3 region is kept as DNA, spanning 39 bases read in frame from base 1. CDR1 KGHSH and CDR2 LQKENI are derived from the germline V gene.